A single sample gave rise to the 27 T cell receptor beta chains below, sequenced in a study of shared clonotypes between healthy human individuals. Method: immunoSEQ multiplex PCR; TCRdb's copy keeps in-frame clones and lacks some. The sample lists roughly 490,000 clones; around three quarters were seen once. The specimen was PBMCs. The receptors stem from a woman aged 40 to 49 in good health. Some clones in this sample may be carry-over from other donors' samples.

The chain couples TRBV5-1 to TRBJ1-1; D is uncertain. Germline loops: CDR1 SGHRS, CDR2 YFSETQ. The CDR3 sequence is 13 residues long. V dropped 2 bases and J dropped 3 bases, with 8 bases sitting between them. For the CDR3, the DNA is TGCGCCAGCAGCTTCGGGAAGGACACTGAAGCTTTCTTT. Translated, it gives CASSFGKDTEAFF.

The V gene is TRBV30, the J gene TRBJ2-7; D is possibly TRBD2 (6 bases). The V gene lost 4 bases and the J gene lost 5 bases, with 15 bases spanning the gap. Germline loops: CDR1 GTSNPN, CDR2 SVGIG (reference sequence). The CDR3 consists of 13 residues. DNA of the CDR3: TGTGCCTGGACGGGCCCCTGGGGGGACGAGCAGTACTTC. Translation gives CAWTGPWGDEQYF.

In its sample, this clone was seen a few times. The chain is built from TRBV30 and TRBJ1-1; 9 nucleotides line up with TRBD1. Germline V lookup: CDR1 GTSNPN, CDR2 SVGIG (reference sequence). The CDR3 is made up of 14 amino acids. Trimming removed 1 base from V and 4 bases from J; junction bases left unmatched: 4. DNA for the CDR3: TGTGCCTGGAGTGCTCGGGACAGGGTCACTGAAGCTTTCTTT. Protein: CAWSARDRVTEAFF. The full variable domain, in which reference TRBV30 and TRBJ1-1 provide the parts outside the CDR3, is SQTIHQWPATLVQPVGSPLSLECTVEGTSNPNLYWYRQAAGRGLQLLFYSVGIGQISSEVPQNLSASRPQDRQFILSSKKLLLSDSGFYLCAWSARDRVTEAFFGQGTRLTVV.

This chain joins TRBV2 and TRBJ1-1; a weak D match, TRBD1 (5 bases). Trimming took off 6 bases at V and 2 bases at J, with 16 bases between the two ends. From germline, CDR1 is SNHLY and CDR2 FYNNEI. CDR3 length: 15 residues. The CDR3 DNA reads as TGTGCCAGCAGCGGGGATCGGGGCTTTAACACTGAAGCTTTCTTT. It encodes CASSGDRGFNTEAFF.

This clone has only a few counts. This sequence joins TRBV28 and TRBJ2-5; the D is unclear. Trimming cost V 5 bases and J 5 bases, with 15 bases left between them. The CDR3 consists of 14 residues. Germline V gene sequence: CDR1 MDHEN, CDR2 SYDVKM. The CDR3 sequence is CASSLPSLGETQYF. The DNA of the CDR3 is TGTGCCAGCAGTCTCCCCTCATTGGGGGAGACCCAGTACTTC.

The chain links TRBV9 to TRBJ2-2, with D possibly being TRBD2 (6 bases). Trimming pared 7 bases from V and 4 bases from J, leaving 14 bases between. Germline CDR1 SGDLS, CDR2 YYNGEE. The CDR3 loop spans 14 amino acids. The CDR3 coding sequence is TGTGCCAGCTCAATTGGGACTTTCACCGGGGAGCTGTTTTTT. Protein product: CASSIGTFTGELFF.

The chain has TRBV5-6 and TRBJ2-7; 8 positions agree with TRBD2. The CDR3 has 14 amino acids. J lost 3 bases, V lost 2 bases, and 4 bases had no gene match. Germline V gene sequence: CDR1 SGHDT, CDR2 YYEEEE. CDR3 region: CASSFGLADYEQYF. The CDR3, as DNA: TGTGCCAGCAGCTTCGGACTAGCAGACTACGAGCAGTACTTC.

The V gene is TRBV4-2, the J gene TRBJ2-1; D might be TRBD1 (5 bases). The CDR3 consists of 15 residues. The germline CDR1 and CDR2 sequences are LGHNA and YNFKEQ. Trimming shortened V by 0 bases and J by 0 bases, and 6 bases separated the two germline ends. The CDR3 region has the DNA TGTGCCAGCAGCCAAGATCAGGGCTCCTACAATGAGCAGTTCTTC. Translated, it gives CASSQDQGSYNEQFF.

The chain recombines TRBV7-2 with TRBJ1-1, with D perhaps matching TRBD1 (5 bases). The CDR3 length is 15 residues. Germline CDR1 and CDR2: SGHTA and FQGNSA. The ends were cut back, 0 bases at V and 0 bases at J, with 8 bases in the middle. The CDR3 region has the DNA TGTGCCAGCAGCTTAGCAGGGGCCATGAACACTGAAGCTTTCTTT. This codes for CASSLAGAMNTEAFF.

V gene TRBV4-2 combines with J gene TRBJ2-1, with 7 bases lining up with TRBD2. The length of the CDR3 is 15 residues. Trimming cost V 1 base and J 9 bases; bases outside gene matches: 9. Germline values: CDR1 LGHNA, CDR2 YNFKEQ. The DNA of the CDR3 is TGTGCCAGCAGCCAAGGGGGCGGGAGTTGGGGTGAGCAGTTCTTC. Amino acid sequence: CASSQGGGSWGEQFF.

The chain uses TRBV5-1 and TRBJ2-7; a weak D match, TRBD2 (5 bases). Per the germline V gene, CDR1 is SGHRS and CDR2 is YFSETQ. The CDR3 is made up of 13 amino acids. The V end lost 0 bases, the J end lost 6 bases, and 10 bases lay between the germline ends. The CDR3 DNA follows: TGCGCCAGCAGCTTGGTGCCCGAGGGCGAGCAGTACTTC. Its translation: CASSLVPEGEQYF.

As concerns this clone: In the same sample, other DNA sequences code for this CDR3. V usage is TRBV30 and J usage is TRBJ2-6; D not certain. The CDR3 has 12 amino acids. Trimming removed 4 bases from V and 4 bases from J, with 5 bases in between. Germline CDR1 and CDR2: GTSNPN and SVGIG (reference sequence). This CDR3 reads CAWNPGANVLTF. The CDR3 region has the DNA TGTGCCTGGAATCCAGGGGCCAACGTCCTGACTTTC.

The chain carries TRBV6-1 and TRBJ1-5, with TRBD1 identical over 7 bases. CDR1 and CDR2 from the germline V gene are MNHNS and SASEGT. V gave up 4 bases and J gave up 9 bases; unmatched junction bases: 12. This CDR3 is built from 15 residues. CDR3 in DNA: TGTGCCAGCAGTGGCAATCACAGGGGCCAGGCGCCCCAGCATTTT. Its translation: CASSGNHRGQAPQHF.

In this sample, this clone turned up many times. The chain employs TRBV28 and TRBJ2-5, with 7 bases fitting TRBD1. With 2 bases clipped from V and 13 bases from J, the junction kept 19 bases outside the gene matches. The CDR3 spans 16 residues. The germline gives CDR1 MDHEN, CDR2 SYDVKM. CDR3 nucleotides: TGTGCCAGCAGTTTACGCCAGCGCCGGGACAGCTTCCGGGTGTACTTC. Residues: CASSLRQRRDSFRVYF.

The gene calls are TRBV7-2 and TRBJ1-1; D is uncertain. V dropped 4 bases and J dropped 6 bases, with 18 bases sitting between them. The CDR3 is 15 residues long. Looked up from germline, CDR1 is SGHTA and CDR2 is FQGNSA. This CDR3 is CASSSERGGRAEAFF. CDR3 nucleotides: TGTGCCAGCAGCTCCGAGCGGGGAGGACGCGCTGAAGCTTTCTTT.

In its sample, this clone was seen once. The chain joins TRBV9 to TRBJ2-5; D unresolved. Germline CDR1 is SGDLS and CDR2 is YYNGEE. The length of the CDR3 is 14 residues. V gave up 0 bases and J gave up 5 bases, with 11 bases separating them. In DNA, the CDR3 is TGTGCCAGCAGCGTAGAGCCCTCATGGGAGACCCAGTACTTC. Amino acids: CASSVEPSWETQYF. The full variable domain, with the rest looked up from reference TRBV9 and TRBJ2-5, is DSGVTQTPKHLITATGQRVTLRCSPRSGDLSVYWYQQSLDQGLQFLIQYYNGEERAKGNILERFSAQQFPDLHSELNLSSLELGDSALYFCASSVEPSWETQYFGPGTRLLVL.

The CDR3 region is CASSIQRMNTGELFF. The CDR3 coding sequence is TGTGCCAGTAGTATACAGCGAATGAACACCGGGGAGCTGTTTTTT. This chain joins TRBV19 and TRBJ2-2; no clear D gene. CDR1 LNHDA and CDR2 SQIVND come from the germline V gene (reference sequence). This CDR3 contains 15 residues. V lost 2 bases and J lost 1, with 8 bases in between.

The chain recombines TRBV29-1 with TRBJ1-1; D is undetermined. The length of the CDR3 is 14 residues. Germline V gene sequence: CDR1 SQVTM, CDR2 ANQGSEA. V lost 4 bases, J lost 0 bases, and 12 bases lay in between. The CDR3 nucleotides read TGCAGCGTTGTCGGGAGACTAATGAACACTGAAGCTTTCTTT. Translating it yields CSVVGRLMNTEAFF.

A note on this clone: This clone may be a read error of a much larger clone one base away. V usage is TRBV19 and J usage is TRBJ2-7, with D tentatively TRBD1 (5 bases). Trimming removed 5 bases at V and 0 bases at J, with 14 bases between. CDR1 LNHDA and CDR2 SQIVND come from the germline V gene (reference sequence). This CDR3 is built from 15 residues. The CDR3 region has the DNA TGTGCCAGTAGTGGTATCGTGACAGCCTCCTACGAGCAGTACTTC. Amino acids: CASSGIVTASYEQYF.

This clone was picked up one time. The V call is TRBV15, the J call TRBJ2-2; 13 nucleotides line up with TRBD2. Per germline, CDR1 LNHNV and CDR2 YYDKDF (reference sequence). The CDR3 has 17 amino acids. The V segment lost 3 bases and the J segment 6 bases; nucleotides outside the gene matches: 7. The CDR3 loop reads CATSSGLAGATPGELFF. In DNA form, the CDR3 reads TGTGCCACCAGCAGTGGACTAGCGGGAGCAACGCCCGGGGAGCTGTTTTTT.

This chain uses TRBV5-6 with TRBJ2-7, with 7 positions matching TRBD1. The V gene's germline CDR1 is SGHDT and CDR2 YYEEEE. CDR3 length: 16 amino acids. V shed 1 base and J 0 bases; nucleotides not matched to a gene: 7. CDR3 coding DNA: TGTGCCAGCAGCTTGAACCACAGGGGATTCTCCTACGAGCAGTACTTC. Translating gives CASSLNHRGFSYEQYF.

The CDR3 loop is CASSSRVEQPQHF. In DNA, the CDR3 is TGTGCCAGTAGTTCCAGGGTTGAGCAGCCCCAGCATTTT. The chain joins TRBV19 to TRBJ1-5, with D perhaps matching TRBD1 (5 bases). CDR1 and CDR2 from the germline V gene are LNHDA and SQIVND (reference sequence). There are 13 residues in the CDR3. The V end was cut by 5 bases, the J end by 7 bases, with 12 bases between.

This clone was observed a few times. A read error may be the cause here, since a much bigger clone is one base away. Other DNA sequences of this sample code for an identical CDR3. The chain joins TRBV14 to TRBJ2-5; 8 bases match TRBD1. The last part of the DNA fits TRBJ2-7 better; the J call may be wrong. This CDR3 is 15 amino acids long. Germline lookup yields CDR1 SGHDN and CDR2 FVKESK. CDR3 sequence (DNA): TGTGCCAGCAGCCTAGACAGGGGAAGCTCCTACGAGCAGTACTTC. This codes for CASSLDRGSSYEQYF.

The rearrangement links TRBV7-9 to TRBJ2-7, with D perhaps given as TRBD1 or TRBD2 (6 bases each). CDR3 size: 17 residues. The V gene's germline CDR1 is SEHNR and CDR2 FQNEAQ (reference sequence). The V gene lost 7 bases and the J gene lost 9 bases, with 31 bases spanning the gap. CDR3 protein: CASNEITGPGGPRGQYF. In nucleotides, the CDR3 is TGTGCCAGCAACGAAATAACGGGTCCCGGGGGCCCAAGGGGGCAGTACTTC.

V gene TRBV6-5 combines with J gene TRBJ2-4; D is unclear. The germline V gene encodes CDR1 MNHEY and CDR2 SVGAGI. V was pared by 4 bases and J by 4 bases, with 5 bases between. The length of the CDR3 is 12 residues. The CDR3 sequence is CASSSQKNIQYF. The DNA of the CDR3 is TGTGCCAGCAGTTCACAGAAAAACATTCAGTACTTC.

This clone was counted only a few times. This chain connects TRBV4-3 to TRBJ2-7, with 8 bases that match TRBD2. This CDR3 has 14 residues. From germline, CDR1 is LGHNA and CDR2 YSLEER. The junction had 3 bases not matched to a gene; V was cut back by 4 bases and J by 1 base. CDR3 sequence reads: CASSPGLGSYEQYF. In DNA form, the CDR3 reads TGCGCCAGCAGCCCGGGACTAGGATCCTACGAGCAGTACTTC.

This clone has more than one count but fewer than ten. The chain links TRBV14 to TRBJ2-5, with D tentatively TRBD1 (5 bases). V lost 4 bases to trimming and J lost 4 bases, with 10 bases between them. The CDR3 has 13 residues. Germline V gene lookup returns CDR1 SGHDN and CDR2 FVKESK. The CDR3: CASSRQPAETQYF. In DNA, the CDR3 is TGTGCCAGCAGCCGACAGCCGGCAGAGACCCAGTACTTC.